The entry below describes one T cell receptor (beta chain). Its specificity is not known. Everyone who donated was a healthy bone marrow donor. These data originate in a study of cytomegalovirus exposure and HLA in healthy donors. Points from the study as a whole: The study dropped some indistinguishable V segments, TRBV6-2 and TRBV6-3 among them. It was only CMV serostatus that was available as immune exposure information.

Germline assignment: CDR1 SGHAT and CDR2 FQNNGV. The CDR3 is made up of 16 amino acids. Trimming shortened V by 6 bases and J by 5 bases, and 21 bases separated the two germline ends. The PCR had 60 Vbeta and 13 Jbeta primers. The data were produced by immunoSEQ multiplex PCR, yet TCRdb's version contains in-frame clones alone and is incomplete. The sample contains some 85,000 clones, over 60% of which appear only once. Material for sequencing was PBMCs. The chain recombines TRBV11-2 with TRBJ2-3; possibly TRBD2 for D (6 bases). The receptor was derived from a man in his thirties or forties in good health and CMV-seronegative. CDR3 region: CASRLGNSGGVDTQYF. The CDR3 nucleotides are TGTGCCAGCAGACTAGGAAATAGCGGAGGGGTAGATACGCAGTATTTT.